The 14 T cell receptor beta chains listed next were all sequenced from one sample in a study of T-cell memory formation after mild COVID-19. TCRdb passed the 5' RACE reads through MiXCR, listing each CDR3 protein once. The table has just over 350,000 distinct CDR3 sequences, under 15% seen once. Source material: PBMCs or a T cell subset sorted from them (not recorded which). The receptors here all came from a man aged 18 to 30 who had mild COVID-19 (a few samples of this study predate the infection). Cell type and time point are not known.

The sample holds a few counts of this clonotype. The V and J genes are TRBV9 and TRBJ2-7, with 9 positions matching TRBD1. Germline V gene sequence: CDR1 SGDLS, CDR2 YYNGEE. V trimming: 0 bases; J trimming: 3 bases; junction bases outside the gene matches: 7. CDR3 size: 16 residues. The CDR3, as DNA: TGTGCCAGCAGCGTAGGTACTGGACAGGGGTACTACGAGCAGTACTTC. This encodes CASSVGTGQGYYEQYF.

The chain combines TRBV12-3 or TRBV12-4 with TRBJ2-3; 11 bases are shared with TRBD2. V lost 3 bases to trimming and J lost 2 bases; unmatched junction nucleotides: 7. The CDR3 has 17 amino acids. The CDR3 loop is CASSFGLAGGSTDTQYF. CDR3 DNA: TGTGCCAGCAGTTTTGGTCTAGCGGGGGGTTCCACAGATACGCAGTATTTT.

The chain couples TRBV5-1 to TRBJ2-2, with no clear D. The ends were cut back, 5 bases at V and 5 bases at J, with 13 bases in the middle. Germline assignment: CDR1 SGHRS and CDR2 YFSETQ. The CDR3 runs 14 residues. CDR3 sequence (DNA): TGCGCCAGCAGATTTCTGTATGGGACCGGGGAGCTGTTTTTT. It is translated as CASRFLYGTGELFF.

The V and J genes are TRBV20-1 and TRBJ2-3; TRBD2 matches 13 bases. The V segment lost 5 bases and the J segment 0 bases; nucleotides outside the gene matches: 8. Per the germline V gene, CDR1 is DFQATT and CDR2 is SNEGSKA (reference sequence). The CDR3 covers 17 residues. For the CDR3, the DNA is TGCAGTGCTGACGGGACTAGCGGGGCATTGAGCACAGATACGCAGTATTTT. Translating gives CSADGTSGALSTDTQYF.

The V gene is TRBV7-9, the J gene TRBJ1-2, with a possible D match to TRBD1 (6 bases). Germline V gene data show CDR1 as SEHNR and CDR2 as FQNEAQ (reference sequence). V dropped 5 bases and J dropped 7 bases, with 8 bases sitting between them. This CDR3 region has 11 residues. The chain's CDR3 is CASSEGGGYTF. The CDR3 region has the DNA TGTGCCAGCAGCGAAGGGGGTGGCTACACCTTC.

This clonotype was found a few times. This chain connects TRBV20-1 to TRBJ2-3, with 11 bases identical to TRBD2. Germline V lookup: CDR1 DFQATT, CDR2 SNEGSKA (reference sequence). The CDR3 runs to 15 residues. Trimming cost V 6 bases and J 2 bases; bases outside gene matches: 7. The CDR3 spells CSAIAGGLVTDTQYF. CDR3 coding DNA: TGCAGTGCCATAGCGGGGGGGCTGGTCACAGATACGCAGTATTTT.

This clonotype is a singleton in its sample. The chain links TRBV7-3 to TRBJ2-1, with 8 positions matching TRBD1. V lost 1 base to trimming and J lost 7 bases; unmatched junction nucleotides: 9. The germline CDR1 and CDR2 sequences are SGHTA and FQGTGA. The CDR3 is made up of 16 amino acids. DNA for the CDR3: TGTGCCAGCAGCTTAATCTCCGGGACAGGAAGTAATGAGCAGTTCTTC. Translating gives CASSLISGTGSNEQFF.

This clonotype was seen more than once but under ten times. The V gene is TRBV4-1, the J gene TRBJ2-2; TRBD2 matches 11 bases. The CDR3 runs 20 residues. V was pared by 4 bases and J by 3 bases, with 16 bases of the junction left unmatched. Per germline, CDR1 MGHRA and CDR2 YSYEKL. CDR3: CASSLKGLAGGEGYTGELFF. CDR3 sequence (DNA): TGCGCCAGCAGCCTAAAGGGGCTAGCGGGGGGAGAAGGTTACACCGGGGAGCTGTTTTTT.

This clonotype was counted between two and nine times. The J gene is TRBJ1-6, the V gene TRBV7-9; D is perhaps TRBD1 (6 bases). This CDR3 contains 14 residues. The ends were cut back, 5 bases at V and 14 bases at J, with 19 bases in the middle. From germline, CDR1 is SEHNR and CDR2 FQNEAQ (reference sequence). CDR3 loop: CASSRDTDSLALHF. In DNA form, the CDR3 reads TGTGCCAGCAGCCGGGACACTGACTCCCTCGCCCTCCACTTT.

This clonotype was found a few times. This chain joins TRBV14 and TRBJ2-1, with D uncertain. Trimming took off 3 bases at V and 0 bases at J, with 12 bases between the two ends. This CDR3 spans 16 amino acids. The germline gives CDR1 SGHDN, CDR2 FVKESK. In DNA form, the CDR3 reads TGTGCCAGCAGCCATCAGTCACTTAACTCCTACAATGAGCAGTTCTTC. Protein: CASSHQSLNSYNEQFF.

This sequence joins TRBV30 and TRBJ2-3; 10 bases are shared with TRBD2. Per the germline V gene, CDR1 is GTSNPN and CDR2 is SVGIG (reference sequence). Trimming cost V 1 base and J 3 bases; bases outside gene matches: 10. This CDR3 has 17 residues. CDR3 protein: CAWSEGLAGVVTDTQYF. The CDR3 bases are TGTGCCTGGAGTGAGGGGCTAGCGGGGGTCGTTACAGATACGCAGTATTTT. Full variable domain (missing parts from reference TRBV30 and TRBJ2-3): SQTIHQWPATLVQPVGSPLSLECTVEGTSNPNLYWYRQAAGRGLQLLFYSVGIGQISSEVPQNLSASRPQDRQFILSSKKLLLSDSGFYLCAWSEGLAGVVTDTQYFGPGTRLTVL.

This clonotype was counted a few times. The gene calls are TRBV15 and TRBJ2-3; TRBD2 matches 8 bases. Germline loops: CDR1 LNHNV, CDR2 YYDKDF (reference sequence). V was pared by 5 bases and J by 6 bases, with 13 bases of the junction left unmatched. There are 16 residues in the CDR3. The CDR3 is CATSVRAGAARDTQYF. The CDR3 DNA reads as TGTGCCACCAGCGTCCGAGCGGGGGCCGCCCGGGATACGCAGTATTTT.

The sample holds a few counts of this clonotype. The chain has TRBV9 and TRBJ2-3, with D perhaps matching TRBD2 (5 bases). V was shortened by 0 bases and J by 6 bases, with 11 bases between the two germline ends. This CDR3 is 14 amino acids long. CDR1 is SGDLS, CDR2 YYNGEE, per germline. Here the CDR3 DNA reads TGTGCCAGCAGCGTAGATCGGGGTAGCGATACGCAGTATTTT. Translating gives CASSVDRGSDTQYF.

The table lists this clonotype with a few counts. The junction departs from germline at one end; a sequencing error may be responsible. The rearrangement links TRBV14 to TRBJ1-2; D ambiguous. Germline CDR1 and CDR2: SGHDN and FVKESK. The CDR3 is 11 amino acids. CDR3 sequence: CASSLGPPVAF. The CDR3 DNA is TGTGCCAGCAGCCTTGGACCGCCGGTAGCCTTC.